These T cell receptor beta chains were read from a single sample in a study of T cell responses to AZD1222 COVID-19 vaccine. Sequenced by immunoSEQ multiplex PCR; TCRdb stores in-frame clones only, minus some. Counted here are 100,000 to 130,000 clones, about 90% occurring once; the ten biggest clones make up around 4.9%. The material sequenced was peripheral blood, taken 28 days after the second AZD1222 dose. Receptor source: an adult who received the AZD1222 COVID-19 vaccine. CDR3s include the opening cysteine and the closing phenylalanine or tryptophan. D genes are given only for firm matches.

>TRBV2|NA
CASSRGSEAQYF
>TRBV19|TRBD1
CASSILDRGRGGYGYTF
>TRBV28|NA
CASKQGSNQPQHF
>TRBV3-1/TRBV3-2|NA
CASSLRGVVAYEQYF
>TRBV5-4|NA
CASSSRGGAFNEKLFF
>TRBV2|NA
CASSEAHGNEQFF
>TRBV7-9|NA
CASSLARDPLHF
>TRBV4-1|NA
CASSQPTGNTEAFF
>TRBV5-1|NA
CASSPLGIRIEKLFF
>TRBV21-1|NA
CASSKGQVCEQFF
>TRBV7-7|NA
CASSLAGVTDTQYF
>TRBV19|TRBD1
CASTTGGQGRYEQFF
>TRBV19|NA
CASSMSGTPSTEAFF
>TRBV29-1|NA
CSVEDRQVTTEAFF
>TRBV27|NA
CASSSRQADTGELFF
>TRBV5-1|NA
CASSSSGTYAETQYF
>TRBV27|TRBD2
CASSLRMGLAGYEQYF
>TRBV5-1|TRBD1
CASSVGQGVDEQYF
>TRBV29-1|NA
CSVADGFIGNQPQHF
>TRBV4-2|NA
CASSQGRQDNEQFF